This entry concerns a single TCR beta chain. Its specificity is not known. This specimen belongs to a study of CD8+CD57+ T cells in acquired aplastic anemia. Study outcomes and limitations: Patients shared approximately 30 CD8+ CDR3 sequences with controls.

The template used for profiling TCR beta VDJ and CDR3 was genomic DNA. Via MiXCR, TCRdb re-called the reads, giving one row per CDR3 protein. The sample lists about 420,000 distinct CDR3 sequences; around 68% were seen once. The clonotype comes from a human donor in good health, serving as a control. Sequenced: sorted CD4+, CD8+, or CD8+CD57+ T cells (not recorded which) from PBMCs.

The CDR3 nucleotides read TGTGCCAGCAGCTTATCTAACGGGGGTTATGGCTACACCATATATTTT. As protein: CASSLSNGGYGYTIYF. This rearrangement joins TRBV7-2 to TRBJ1-3; TRBD1 might be the D (5 bases). The CDR3 covers 16 residues. Germline values: CDR1 SGHTA, CDR2 FQGNSA. The germline V and J ends were trimmed by 2 bases and 8 bases, with 19 bases remaining between them.